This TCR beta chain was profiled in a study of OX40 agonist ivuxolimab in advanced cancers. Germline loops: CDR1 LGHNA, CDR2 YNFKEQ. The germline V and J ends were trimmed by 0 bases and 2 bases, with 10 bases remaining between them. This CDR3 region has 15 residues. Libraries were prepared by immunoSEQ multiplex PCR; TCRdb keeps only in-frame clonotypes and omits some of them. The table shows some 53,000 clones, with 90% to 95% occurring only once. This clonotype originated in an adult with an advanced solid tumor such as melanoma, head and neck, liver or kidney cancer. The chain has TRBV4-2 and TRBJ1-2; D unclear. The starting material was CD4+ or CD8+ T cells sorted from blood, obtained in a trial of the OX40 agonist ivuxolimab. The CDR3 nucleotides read TGTGCCAGCAGCCAAGAATTTCTAGGGAACTATGGCTACACCTTC. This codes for CASSQEFLGNYGYTF.